This T cell receptor (beta chain) was recovered during a study of OX40 agonist ivuxolimab in advanced cancers. Background on the study: An agonistic anti-OX40 (CD134) antibody, ivuxolimab, was used to treat the patients. Dose-escalation subjects each had hepatocellular carcinoma, melanoma, renal cell or head and neck cancer. Of mixed ages from about 23 to 79 and averaging about 60 years, the group was 65% to 85% male. Earlier treatment with anti-PD-1, anti-PD-L1 or anti-CTLA-4 was permitted, and over 35% had received some.

The CDR3 has 15 amino acids. Germline CDR1 reads SGHRS; CDR2 reads YFSETQ. V lost 4 bases and J 0 bases, leaving 11 bases between the germline ends. Data came from immunoSEQ multiplex PCR; TCRdb stores just in-frame clones and leaves some out. The sample has about 69,000 clones; 80% are singletons. The material sequenced was CD4+ or CD8+ T cells sorted from blood, taken in a trial of the OX40 agonist ivuxolimab. The TCR sequence derives from an adult with an advanced solid tumor such as melanoma, head and neck, liver or kidney cancer. This sequence joins TRBV5-1 and TRBJ2-1; D is ambiguous. In DNA, the CDR3 is TGCGCCAGCAGCCAGACCCTCAGCTCCTACAATGAGCAGTTCTTC. Translated: CASSQTLSSYNEQFF.